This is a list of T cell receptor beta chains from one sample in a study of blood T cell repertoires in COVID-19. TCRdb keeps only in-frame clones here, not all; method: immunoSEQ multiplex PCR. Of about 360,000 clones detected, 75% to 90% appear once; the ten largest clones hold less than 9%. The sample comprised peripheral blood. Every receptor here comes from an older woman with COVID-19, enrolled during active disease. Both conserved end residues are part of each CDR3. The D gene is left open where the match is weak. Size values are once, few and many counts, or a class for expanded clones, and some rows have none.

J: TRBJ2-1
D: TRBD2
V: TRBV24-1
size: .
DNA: TGTGCCACCAGTGACACACTAGCGGGGGCTCCTGGGGAGCAGTTCTTC
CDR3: CATSDTLAGAPGEQFF

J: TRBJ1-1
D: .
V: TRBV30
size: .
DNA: TGTGCCTGGAGTGTTAGGCAGGGAGGAGTCGTGGTGACTGAAGCTTTCTTT
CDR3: CAWSVRQGGVVVTEAFF

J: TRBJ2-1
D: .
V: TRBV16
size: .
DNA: TGTGCCAGCAGCCCCCTCTATGAGCAGTTCTTC
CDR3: CASSPLYEQFF

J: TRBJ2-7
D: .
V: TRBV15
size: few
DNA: TGTGCCACCAGCAGCGAGGGAGGGGGCTCCTACGAGCAGTACTTC
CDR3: CATSSEGGGSYEQYF

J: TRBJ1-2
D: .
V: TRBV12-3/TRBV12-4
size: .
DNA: TGTGCCAGCAGTTTAGGGGCCGTCAATGGCTACACCTTC
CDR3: CASSLGAVNGYTF

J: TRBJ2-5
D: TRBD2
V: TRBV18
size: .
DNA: TGTGCCAGCTCACCACTAGCGGGGAACCAAGAGACCCAGTACTTC
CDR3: CASSPLAGNQETQYF

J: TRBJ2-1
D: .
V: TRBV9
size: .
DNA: TGTGCCAGCAGCCCACGACAGGACTCCTACAATGAGCAGTTCTTC
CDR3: CASSPRQDSYNEQFF

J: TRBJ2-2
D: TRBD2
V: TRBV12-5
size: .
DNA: TGTGCTAGTGGTTATGTTAGCGGGGGTTGGACCGGGGAGCTGTTTTTT
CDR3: CASGYVSGGWTGELFF

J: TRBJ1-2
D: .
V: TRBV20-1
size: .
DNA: TGCAGTGCTAGGGGACTGTATGGCTACACCTTC
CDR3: CSARGLYGYTF

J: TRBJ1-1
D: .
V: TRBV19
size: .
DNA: TGTGCCAGTAGTATTTTCTGCACTGAAGCTTTCTTT
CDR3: CASSIFCTEAFF

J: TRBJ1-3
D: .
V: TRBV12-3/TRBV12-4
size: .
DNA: TGTGCCAGCAGTTTCGGCTCTGGAAACACCATATATTTT
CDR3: CASSFGSGNTIYF

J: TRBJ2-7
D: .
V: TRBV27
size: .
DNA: TGTGCCAGCAGTCCCGGGGGACCGTGGGAGCAGTACTTC
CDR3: CASSPGGPWEQYF

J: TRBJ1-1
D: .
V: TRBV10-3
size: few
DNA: TGTGCCATCACAAAGGAGGAGAACACTGAAGCTTTCTTT
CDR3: CAITKEENTEAFF

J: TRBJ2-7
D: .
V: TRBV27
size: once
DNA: TGTGCCAGCAGTTTTCACAGGGTATCAGTCGAGCAGTACTTC
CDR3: CASSFHRVSVEQYF

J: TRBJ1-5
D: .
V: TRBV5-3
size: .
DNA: TGTGCCAGAAGCTTAGGGGATAGACTTAGCAATCAGCCCCAGCATTTT
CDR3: CARSLGDRLSNQPQHF

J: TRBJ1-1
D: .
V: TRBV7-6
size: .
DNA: TGTGCCAGCAGCTTAGGCCAGGGAACTGAAGCTTTCTTT
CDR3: CASSLGQGTEAFF

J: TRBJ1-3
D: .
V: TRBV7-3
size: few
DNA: TGTGCCAGCAGTCCCGGACAGCCCTCTGGAAACACCATATATTTT
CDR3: CASSPGQPSGNTIYF

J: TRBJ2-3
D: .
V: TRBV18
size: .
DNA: TGTGCCAGCTCACCAGAGACAGATACGCAGTATTTT
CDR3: CASSPETDTQYF

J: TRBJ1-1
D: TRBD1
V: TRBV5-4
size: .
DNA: TGTGCCAGCAGCCCGCCCGGGACAGGGTACACTGAAGCTTTCTTT
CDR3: CASSPPGTGYTEAFF

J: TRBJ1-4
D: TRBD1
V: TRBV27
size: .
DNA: TGTGCCACCAGAAAAAGGGGACAGCCGAATGAAAAACTGTTTTTT
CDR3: CATRKRGQPNEKLFF

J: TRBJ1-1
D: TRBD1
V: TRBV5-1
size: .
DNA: TGCGCCAGCAGCAGGGACAGGGGTCCTCTGGGAGCTTTCTTT
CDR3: CASSRDRGPLGAFF

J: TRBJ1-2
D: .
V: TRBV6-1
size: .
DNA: TGTGCCAGCAGTGAAAACCCACAGGGTTCGGGTGGCTACACCTTC
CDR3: CASSENPQGSGGYTF

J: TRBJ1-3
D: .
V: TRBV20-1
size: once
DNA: TGCAGTGCTGCCTTGAGGGACACCATATATTTT
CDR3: CSAALRDTIYF

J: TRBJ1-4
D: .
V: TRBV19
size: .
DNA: TGTGCCAGTAGGCGATCTACAGGCGGAGGGTTGGAAACTGTTTTT
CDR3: CASRRSTGGGLETVF

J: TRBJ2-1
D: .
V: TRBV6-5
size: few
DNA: TGTGCCAGCAGTTACTCGTCAGGGGATCTCTACAATGAGCAGTTCTTC
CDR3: CASSYSSGDLYNEQFF

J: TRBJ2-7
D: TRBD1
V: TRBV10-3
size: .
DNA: TGTGCCACCATGAGGGCCGGACAGGGCTACGAGCAGTACTTC
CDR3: CATMRAGQGYEQYF

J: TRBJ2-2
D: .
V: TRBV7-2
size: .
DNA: TGTGCCAGCAGCATCCGGGACCTAAGGGGGACCGGGGAGCTGTTTTTT
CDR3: CASSIRDLRGTGELFF

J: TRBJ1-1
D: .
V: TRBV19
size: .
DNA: TGTGCCAGCTACAGTGGTAGTGCTTTCTTT
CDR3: CASYSGSAFF

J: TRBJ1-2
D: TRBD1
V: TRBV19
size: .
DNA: TGTGCCAGTAGGATTCTCCGGGACAGGGATAACTATGGCTACACCTTC
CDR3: CASRILRDRDNYGYTF

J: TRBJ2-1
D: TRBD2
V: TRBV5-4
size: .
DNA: TGTGCCAGCAGCGCGACTAGCGGGGGGTACAATGAGCAGTTCTTC
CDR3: CASSATSGGYNEQFF

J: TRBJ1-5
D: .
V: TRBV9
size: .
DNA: TGTGCCAGCAGCGTAGAGGCAGGGTATCAGCCCCAGCATTTT
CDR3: CASSVEAGYQPQHF

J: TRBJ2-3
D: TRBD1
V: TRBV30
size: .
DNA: TGTGCCTGGTCCCGGGACAGGGGAGCAGATACGCAGTATTTT
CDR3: CAWSRDRGADTQYF

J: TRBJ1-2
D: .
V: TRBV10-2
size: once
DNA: TGCGCCAGCAGTGGACGGGTGGACTATGGCTACACCTTC
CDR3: CASSGRVDYGYTF

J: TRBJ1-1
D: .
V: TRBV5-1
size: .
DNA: TGCGCCAGCAGCTTGGGACAGCTAGGCAACACTGAAGCTTTCTTT
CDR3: CASSLGQLGNTEAFF

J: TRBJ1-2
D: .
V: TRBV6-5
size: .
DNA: TGTGCCAGGCTAAAGGGGCAGGGTGACTATGGCTACACCTTC
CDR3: CARLKGQGDYGYTF

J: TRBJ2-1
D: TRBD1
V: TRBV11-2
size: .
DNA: TGTGCCAGCAGCTTATCCCCGGGACAGGAATACAATGAGCAGTTCTTC
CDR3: CASSLSPGQEYNEQFF

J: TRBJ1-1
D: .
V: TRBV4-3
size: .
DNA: TGCGCCAGCAGCCAAGACATCCAGAACACTGAAGCTTTCTTT
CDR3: CASSQDIQNTEAFF

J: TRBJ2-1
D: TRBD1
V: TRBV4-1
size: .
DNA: TGCGCCAGCAGCCTTCGGACAGGGAATCACAATGAGCAGTTCTTC
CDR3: CASSLRTGNHNEQFF

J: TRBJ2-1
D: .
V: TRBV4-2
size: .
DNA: TGTGCCAGCAGCCAAGATAACAGGGAACACAATGAGCAGTTCTTC
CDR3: CASSQDNREHNEQFF

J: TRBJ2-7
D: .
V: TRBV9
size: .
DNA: TGTGCCAGCAGCGTCGGTCCATCCTACGAGCAGTACTTC
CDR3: CASSVGPSYEQYF

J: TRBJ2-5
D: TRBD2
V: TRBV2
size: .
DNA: TGTGCCAGCACTGTACGACTAGCGGGGGGGCAAGAGACCCAGTACTTC
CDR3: CASTVRLAGGQETQYF

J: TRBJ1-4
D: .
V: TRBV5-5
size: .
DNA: TGTGCCAGCAGCTTGCGGGGAATACATAATGAAAAACTGTTTTTT
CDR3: CASSLRGIHNEKLFF

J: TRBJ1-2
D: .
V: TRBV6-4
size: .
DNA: TGTGCCTCGAAAGCAACCGGTACAGGGTCTGGCTACACCTTC
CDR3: CASKATGTGSGYTF

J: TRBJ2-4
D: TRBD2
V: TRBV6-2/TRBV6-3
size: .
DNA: TGTGCCAGCAGTTATCGAATACTCGGGGGGGGCAAAAACATTCAGTACTTC
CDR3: CASSYRILGGGKNIQYF

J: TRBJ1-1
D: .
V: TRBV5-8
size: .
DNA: TGTGCCAGCAGCTTGGATTCAGGGAGGGAAGCTTTCTTT
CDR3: CASSLDSGREAFF

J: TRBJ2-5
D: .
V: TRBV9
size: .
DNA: TGTGCCAGCAGCCCCGTACAGGGAGAGACCCAGTACTTC
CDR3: CASSPVQGETQYF

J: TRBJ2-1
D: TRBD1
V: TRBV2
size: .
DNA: TGTGCCAGCAGTGACCCACAGGGACAGGGGGACAATGAGCAGTTCTTC
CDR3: CASSDPQGQGDNEQFF

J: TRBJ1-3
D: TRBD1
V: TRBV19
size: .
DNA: TGTGCCAGTAGAAAGACAGGGACTGGAAACACCATATATTTT
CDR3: CASRKTGTGNTIYF

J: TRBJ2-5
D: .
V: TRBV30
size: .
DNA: TGTGCCTGGAGCCGGGGAATCCAAGAGACCCAGTACTTC
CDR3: CAWSRGIQETQYF

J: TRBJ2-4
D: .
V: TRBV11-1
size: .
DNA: TGTGCCAGCAGCCAACCGGACTTCCTAGCCAAAAACATTCAGTACTTC
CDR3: CASSQPDFLAKNIQYF

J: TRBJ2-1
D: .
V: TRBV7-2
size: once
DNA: TGTGCCAGCAGCTGGGGGCGGGGGTCCTACAATGAGCAGTTCTTC
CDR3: CASSWGRGSYNEQFF

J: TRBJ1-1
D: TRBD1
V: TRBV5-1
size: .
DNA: TGCGCCAGCAGCATTATGGGACAGGGGCAAGAAGCTTTCTTT
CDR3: CASSIMGQGQEAFF

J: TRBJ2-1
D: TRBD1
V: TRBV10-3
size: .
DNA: TGTGCCATCAGTGAAGCGGGACAGGGGAACAATGAGCAGTTCTTC
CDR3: CAISEAGQGNNEQFF

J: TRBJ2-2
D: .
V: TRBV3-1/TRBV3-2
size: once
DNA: TGTGCCAGCAGCCAATCTGGGCGGGCCGGGGAGCTGTTTTTT
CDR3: CASSQSGRAGELFF

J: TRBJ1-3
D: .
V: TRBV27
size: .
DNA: TGTGCCAGCAGCAAAATTGGCCGGGACTTCTCTGGAAACACCATATATTTT
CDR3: CASSKIGRDFSGNTIYF

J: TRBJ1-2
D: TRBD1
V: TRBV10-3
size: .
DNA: TGTGCCATCAGTGGAACCACAGGGGACAGGACAAACTATGGCTACACCTTC
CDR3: CAISGTTGDRTNYGYTF